This TCR beta chain was sequenced in a study of regulatory T cells in long-lasting Graves disease. Assembly of TCR beta libraries relied on iRepertoire HTBI primers together with Arm-PCR of CDR3 regions. In the original analysis: Taken together, the samples had fewer than 65 TRBV and some 15 TRBJ segments identified. TCRdb re-called the multiplex PCR reads with MiXCR, one entry per CDR3 protein. The V and J calls were determined by TCRdb, not by the authors. The table has 600,000 to 850,000 distinct CDR3 sequences, approximately 29% seen once. Study-wide results and caveats: When disease was persistent, TRBV28, TRBJ1-2 and TRBJ2-5 were the favored segments. Graves' patients with persistent disease showed TCR diversity lower than patients newly diagnosed.

Time point meaning: persistent/refractory GD, antithyroid drugs over 5 years with positive TRAb. Preparation of the TCR library used RNA extracted from PBMCs. This clonotype was observed many times. The antigen is undetermined. With 2 bases removed from V and 5 bases from J, the gap between germline ends came to 6 bases. This CDR3 spans 12 amino acids. This sequence was found in a female donor with Graves disease. V is TRBV12-3 or TRBV12-4 and J is TRBJ2-5, with D possibly being TRBD2 (5 bases). This material consisted of peripheral blood mononuclear cells (PBMCs), taken when the disease was refractory, from a patient treated with antithyroid drugs. For the CDR3, the DNA is TGTGCCAGCAGTTTAATAGCGGAGACCCAGTACTTC. This gives the protein CASSLIAETQYF.